The T cell receptor (beta chain) under discussion was sequenced for a study of metastatic and nonmetastatic thyroid tumors. About the research overall: The authors compared repertoires across blood and tumor or nodule tissue from malignant and benign thyroid patients. Study results and caveats: Reports indicated that malignant thyroid tumors showed significantly higher TCR beta diversity than benign nodules did, in blood and tumor.

CDR1 is SQVTM and CDR2 is ANQGSEA in the germline V gene. The CDR3 totals 15 residues. V was trimmed by 6 bases and J by 2 bases, leaving 18 bases between them. Nobody among the patients had been given any treatment before thyroid surgery. In the study's own analysis: Across clinicopathological groups, CDR3 differences served as the basis for building a distant-metastasis classifier for papillary thyroid cancer. TCRdb reprocessed the PCR reads using MiXCR. The V and J calls and clone size are TCRdb's, not the authors'. The sample shows approximately 31,000 clones, under 20% of them seen only once. There are many counts of this clone. Its specificity is not known.

What was sequenced was blood. This rearrangement joins TRBV29-1 to TRBJ2-3; maybe TRBD1 (6 bases). This clonotype originated in a female donor with papillary thyroid cancer or a benign thyroid nodule (not recorded which). Some clones in this sample may be carry-over from other donors' samples. CDR3 DNA: TGCAGCGTAACTAGAGGGGGAACCTCCACAGATACGCAGTATTTT. It encodes CSVTRGGTSTDTQYF.